Sequencing of this T cell receptor (beta chain) was carried out in a study of blood T cell repertoires in COVID-19. Background on the study: T cells, B-cell-depleted T cells, or PBMCs supplied cDNA or gDNA.

In germline, CDR1 is LGHDT, CDR2 YNNKEL (reference sequence). V lost 3 bases, J lost 0 bases, and 8 bases lay in between. The CDR3 sequence is 14 residues long. Libraries were prepared by immunoSEQ multiplex PCR; TCRdb keeps only in-frame clonotypes and omits some of them. In the table there are approximately 350,000 clones, 89% of which are singletons. The chain employs TRBV3-1 (or the pseudogene TRBV3-2) and TRBJ1-2; the D is unclear. The TCR originated in a man aged 35-49 years with acute or convalescent COVID-19. The sequenced sample was peripheral blood. The CDR3 here is CASSQYLSNYGYTF. The CDR3 nucleotides read TGTGCCAGCAGCCAGTACTTATCTAACTATGGCTACACCTTC.